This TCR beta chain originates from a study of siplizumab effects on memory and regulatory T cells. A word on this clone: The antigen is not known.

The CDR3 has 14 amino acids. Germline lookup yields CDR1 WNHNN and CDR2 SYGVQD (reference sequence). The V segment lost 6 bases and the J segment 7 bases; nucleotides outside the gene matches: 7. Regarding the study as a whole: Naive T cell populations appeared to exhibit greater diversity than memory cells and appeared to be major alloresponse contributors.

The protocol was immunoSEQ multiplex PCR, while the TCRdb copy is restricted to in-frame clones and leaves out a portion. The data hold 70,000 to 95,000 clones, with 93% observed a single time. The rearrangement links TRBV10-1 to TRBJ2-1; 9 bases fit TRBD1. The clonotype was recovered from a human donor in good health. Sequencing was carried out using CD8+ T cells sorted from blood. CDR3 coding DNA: TGCGCCAGCAGCTGGACAGGGGAGGGGAATGAGCAGTTCTTC. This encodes CASSWTGEGNEQFF.